This T cell receptor (beta chain) appears in the sequencing data of a study of shared clonotypes between healthy human individuals. Notes on the study in general: Naive subsets generally exceeded memory subsets in estimated richness. Of the naive CD4 clonotypes, roughly 5% were shared across several donors. Among non-shared clonotypes, generation probabilities were lower than among those shared by all four donors.

Some clones are missing from TCRdb's copy, which holds only in-frame ones; the method was immunoSEQ multiplex PCR. Here the sample spans approximately 2,000,000 clones, roughly 90% being singletons. The table lists this clone with a count of one. What it binds is not known. V gave up 4 bases and J gave up 8 bases; unmatched junction bases: 11. The CDR3 is made up of 14 amino acids. CDR1 SQVTM and CDR2 ANQGSEA come from the germline V gene. This chain joins TRBV29-1 and TRBJ2-1; 7 bases align to TRBD2. The sequence was obtained from a man between 18 and 29 years old in good health. Some clones in this sample may be carry-over from other donors' samples. Sequenced input: naive CD4+ T cells from PBMCs. Subset reported: CD45RA+ positively selected. CDR3 coding DNA: TGCAGCGTTGGAGGGAGGGCCGGGGTCTATGAGCAGTTCTTC. Its translation: CSVGGRAGVYEQFF.